The 26 T cell receptor beta chains in this list originate from one sample, sequenced in a study of CD8 T cells in ankylosing spondylitis. General study findings and limits: What seemed typical of ankylosing spondylitis blood was a TCR beta motif built from 7 or 8 highly homologous variants.

These receptors' targets are unknown. TCRdb processed the 5' RACE reads anew with MiXCR; each CDR3 protein has one entry. The repertoire holds 650,000 to 800,000 distinct CDR3 sequences, with around 17% as singletons. Sequenced sample: blood, either unsorted or a sorted T cell fraction (not recorded which). The receptors here all came from a male donor with ankylosing spondylitis.

V usage is TRBV18 and J usage is TRBJ2-4; 11 bases are a match to TRBD1. CDR1 and CDR2 (germline): KGHSH, LQKENI. The CDR3 runs 15 residues. Unmatched junction bases numbered 8, after V lost 3 bases and J lost 10 bases. The CDR3 DNA follows: TGTGCCAGCTCACCGGGACAGGGGGGGACTCCGATTCAGTACTTC. This gives the protein CASSPGQGGTPIQYF.

This clonotype was seen a handful of times. V usage is TRBV7-2 and J usage is TRBJ2-1, with 7 bases aligning to TRBD2. This CDR3 spans 17 amino acids. J lost 3 bases, V lost 5 bases, and 13 bases had no gene match. Germline V gives CDR1 SGHTA, CDR2 FQGNSA. CDR3 bases: TGTGCCAGCAGCCTAGGCGGTGGGACTACCTACTACAATGAGCAGTTCTTC. This codes for CASSLGGGTTYYNEQFF.

The rearrangement uses TRBV7-8 and TRBJ2-2; tentatively, D is TRBD2 (5 bases). Germline V gene data show CDR1 as SGHVS and CDR2 as FQNEAQ. V lost 0 bases and J 6 bases, leaving 11 bases between the germline ends. The CDR3 is 15 amino acids. CDR3 sequence: CASSLAAGPAGELFF. DNA of the CDR3: TGTGCCAGCAGCTTAGCCGCGGGTCCTGCCGGGGAGCTGTTTTTT.

CDR3 region: CASSLGWGHVTEAFF. The DNA for the CDR3 is TGCGCCAGCAGCTTGGGGTGGGGGCATGTCACTGAAGCTTTCTTT. This chain joins TRBV5-1 and TRBJ1-1; maybe TRBD1 (6 bases). Germline V gives CDR1 SGHRS, CDR2 YFSETQ. This CDR3 has 15 amino acids. Trimming removed 0 bases at V and 4 bases at J, with 13 bases between.

This clonotype was seen a few times. This chain links TRBV20-1 with TRBJ2-3; 10 positions match TRBD2. The junction had 11 bases not matched to a gene; V was cut back by 3 bases and J by 2 bases. The CDR3 is made up of 17 amino acids. Germline V lookup: CDR1 DFQATT, CDR2 SNEGSKA (reference sequence). CDR3 nucleotides: TGCAGTGCTAGCCCAAGTCTAGGACTAGCGGACACAGATACGCAGTATTTT. Translation: CSASPSLGLADTDTQYF.

This clonotype was seen a few times. The V and J genes are TRBV20-1 and TRBJ2-5, with 8 nucleotides matching TRBD1. Germline loops: CDR1 DFQATT, CDR2 SNEGSKA (reference sequence). The CDR3 sequence is 14 residues long. Trimming cost V 6 bases and J 2 bases; bases outside gene matches: 8. The CDR3 DNA sequence: TGCAGTGCAGTAGGGACAGGAGATCAAGAGACCCAGTACTTC. Amino acid sequence: CSAVGTGDQETQYF.

The chain is built from TRBV20-1 and TRBJ1-1; D is uncertain. This CDR3 contains 13 residues. CDR1 is DFQATT and CDR2 is SNEGSKA in the germline V gene (reference sequence). V dropped 3 bases and J dropped 1 base, with 9 bases sitting between them. The CDR3 loop is CSASLGKNTEAFF. CDR3 DNA: TGCAGTGCTAGTTTAGGCAAGAACACTGAAGCTTTCTTT.

The sample holds a few counts of this clonotype. J is TRBJ1-5 and V is TRBV11-2; no definite D call. CDR3 size: 13 residues. Trimming stripped 0 bases from V and 6 bases from J, with 6 bases between. Germline V lookup: CDR1 SGHAT, CDR2 FQNNGV. The CDR3 DNA reads TGTGCCAGCAGCTTAGAGTGGGGTCAGCCCCAGCATTTT. It codes for CASSLEWGQPQHF. Together with reference TRBV11-2 and TRBJ1-5, the CDR3 gives the full variable domain: EAGVAQSPRYKIIEKRQSVAFWCNPISGHATLYWYQQILGQGPKLLIQFQNNGVVDDSQLPKDRFSAERLKGVDSTLKIQPAKLEDSAVYLCASSLEWGQPQHFGDGTRLSIL.

The rearrangement uses TRBV5-1 and TRBJ1-1; D may be TRBD1 (6 bases). Per germline, CDR1 SGHRS and CDR2 YFSETQ. Trimming left V 4 bases short and J 4 bases short, with 17 bases between. The CDR3 spans 15 residues. This chain's CDR3 is CASSPLRQGITEAFF. The CDR3 DNA reads as TGCGCCAGCAGCCCACTCCGGCAGGGGATCACTGAAGCTTTCTTT.

The chain employs TRBV7-2 and TRBJ2-7, with D perhaps TRBD1 (6 bases). There are 14 residues in the CDR3. Trimming left V 3 bases short and J 6 bases short, with 15 bases between. CDR1 is SGHTA, CDR2 FQGNSA, per germline. The CDR3, as DNA: TGTGCCAGCAGCTTCTGGACAGATAGGGCCGAGCAGTACTTC. Its protein product is CASSFWTDRAEQYF.

With respect to this clonotype: A much larger clone is a single base away; this may be a read error. The genes are TRBV20-1 and TRBJ2-3, with 9 bases fitting TRBD1. The length of the CDR3 is 18 residues. Germline values: CDR1 DFQATT, CDR2 SNEGSKA (reference sequence). CDR3 amino acids: CCARDLITGGASTDTQYF. DNA for the CDR3: TGCTGTGCTAGAGATCTCATTACAGGGGGCGCGTCGACAGATACGCAGTATTTT.

With respect to this clonotype: One end of the junction is discordant with germline, which a read error may explain. The CDR3 is CASRLGQGAASPLHF. The CDR3 nucleotides are TGTGCCAGCAGATTAGGACAGGGGGCGGCTTCACCCCTCCACTTT. This sequence joins TRBV11-2 and TRBJ1-6; 11 nucleotides align to TRBD1. There are 15 residues in the CDR3. Germline assignment: CDR1 SGHAT and CDR2 FQNNGV. Complete variable domain (other parts from reference TRBV11-2 and TRBJ1-6): EAGVAQSPRYKIIEKRQSVAFWCNPISGHATLYWYQQILGQGPKLLIQFQNNGVVDDSQLPKDRFSAERLKGVDSTLKIQPAKLEDSAVYLCASRLGQGAASPLHFGNGTRLTVT.

Only a few counts were recorded for this clonotype. The chain links TRBV20-1 to TRBJ2-3; D possibly corresponds to TRBD2 (5 bases). Trimming stripped 6 bases from V and 0 bases from J, with 25 bases between. Germline values: CDR1 DFQATT, CDR2 SNEGSKA (reference sequence). There are 18 residues in the CDR3. CDR3 amino acids: CSASRRAAIITSTDTQYF. The CDR3 DNA sequence: TGCAGTGCCAGCCGCAGAGCGGCAATAATTACTAGCACAGATACGCAGTATTTT.

The chain joins TRBV14 to TRBJ2-1; 7 bases map to TRBD1. CDR3 length: 19 residues. Unmatched junction bases numbered 13, after V lost 1 base and J lost 1 base. Germline V gives CDR1 SGHDN, CDR2 FVKESK. CDR3 sequence: CASSQGGTEIAVSYNEQFF. The CDR3 DNA reads TGTGCCAGCAGCCAAGGGGGGACAGAAATCGCCGTGTCCTACAATGAGCAGTTCTTC.

The V and J genes are TRBV7-3 and TRBJ2-1; 9 positions agree with TRBD2. The CDR3 contains 19 residues. Per the germline V gene, CDR1 is SGHTA and CDR2 is FQGTGA. Trimming took 5 bases from V and 7 from J; bases not matched to a gene: 21. Written as DNA, the CDR3 is TGTGCCAGCAGCCCCCACGGGAGTAGCGGGAGTATTAACTGGAATGAGCAGTTCTTC. It encodes CASSPHGSSGSINWNEQFF.

In this sample, this clonotype turned up a few times. An end of the junction does not agree with germline; a read error may underlie this. The V and J genes are TRBV7-9 and TRBJ2-5; D assignment may be TRBD1 or TRBD2 (5 bases each). The CDR3 is 13 amino acids. Germline assignment: CDR1 SEHNR and CDR2 FQNEAQ (reference sequence). The DNA of the CDR3 is TGTGCCAGCAGACTAGGGACCCAAGATACCCAGTACTTC. Its translation is CASRLGTQDTQYF. Using reference TRBV7-9 and TRBJ2-5 for the parts outside the CDR3, the full variable domain is DTGVSQNPRHKITKRGQNVTFRCDPISEHNRLYWYRQTLGQGPEFLTYFQNEAQLEKSRLLSDRFSAERPKGSFSTLEIQRTEQGDSAMYLCASRLGTQDTQYFGPGTRLLVL.

This clonotype was seen ten or more times. The chain couples TRBV12-3 or TRBV12-4 to TRBJ2-1, with 9 bases identical to TRBD2. After removal of 7 bases from V and 8 bases from J, the junction contained 15 bases not matched to a gene. The CDR3 spans 16 residues. The CDR3 region has the DNA TGTGCCAGCAATCTGAGGGGCGGGGGGGCTTTCGATGAGCAGTTCTTC. Translated: CASNLRGGGAFDEQFF.

The table lists this clonotype with a few counts. This chain links TRBV28 with TRBJ1-1; 7 bases agree with TRBD1. Losses at the gene ends were 11 bases for V and 7 bases for J; bases not matched to a gene: 10. CDR3 length: 12 amino acids. Looked up from germline, CDR1 is MDHEN and CDR2 is SYDVKM. In DNA, the CDR3 is TGTGCCGCGGGACAGCGGACCTTTGAAGCTTTCTTT. Residues: CAAGQRTFEAFF.

This clonotype was found a few times. This chain connects TRBV18 to TRBJ1-4, with 7 bases fitting TRBD1. CDR3 length equals 15 residues. Germline assignment: CDR1 KGHSH and CDR2 LQKENI. The V gene end was trimmed by 4 bases and the J gene end by 0 bases; junction bases not matched to a gene: 2. CDR3 protein: CASSRTGTTNEKLFF. CDR3 nucleotide sequence: TGTGCCAGCTCACGGACAGGAACAACTAATGAAAAACTGTTTTTT. Drawing the rest from reference TRBV18 and TRBJ1-4, the complete variable domain is NAGVMQNPRHLVRRRGQEARLRCSPMKGHSHVYWYRQLPEEGLKFMVYLQKENIIDESGMPKERFSAEFPKEGPSILRIQQVVRGDSAAYFCASSRTGTTNEKLFFGSGTQLSVL.

In its sample, this clonotype was seen a few times. J is TRBJ1-1 and V is TRBV6-2 or TRBV6-3; 12 positions match TRBD1. V was pared by 5 bases and J by 5 bases, with 9 bases of the junction left unmatched. CDR3 length equals 16 residues. Germline V CDR1 and CDR2: MNHEY, SVGEGT. This chain's CDR3 is CASSRGTGGLWTEAFF. As DNA, the CDR3 is TGTGCCAGCAGTAGAGGGACAGGGGGCCTTTGGACTGAAGCTTTCTTT.

V gene TRBV4-2 combines with J gene TRBJ2-1, with D possibly being TRBD2 (6 bases). Germline CDR1 LGHNA, CDR2 YNFKEQ. V lost 4 bases and J lost 10, with 29 bases in between. CDR3 length equals 18 residues. CDR3 in amino acids: CASSPRRAGGGLAEEQFF. The CDR3 DNA follows: TGTGCCAGCAGCCCCCGCCGGGCTGGGGGAGGTCTAGCCGAGGAGCAGTTCTTC.

About this clonotype: Just one base apart from a much larger clone, this may be a read error. The gene calls are TRBV11-2 and TRBJ1-1; D is ambiguous. The germline V gene encodes CDR1 SGHAT and CDR2 FQNNGV. This CDR3 is 13 amino acids long. The V gene lost 2 bases and the J gene lost 2 bases, with 6 bases spanning the gap. CDR3 nucleotides: TGTGCCAGCAGCTTAAGCTTCAACACTGAAGCTTTCTTT. Its protein is CASSLSFNTEAFF.

This clonotype was detected only a few times. The V and J genes are TRBV2 and TRBJ2-5; D is perhaps TRBD1 (7 bases). V gave up 6 bases and J gave up 2 bases, with 10 bases separating them. CDR1 is SNHLY and CDR2 is FYNNEI in the germline V gene. The CDR3 length is 13 residues. The CDR3 region has the DNA TGTGCCAGCAGCGGGGGACAGCAAGAGACCCAGTACTTC. Translation: CASSGGQQETQYF.

The chain is built from TRBV3-1 and TRBJ2-1, with 9 bases aligning to TRBD1. The CDR3 has 18 amino acids. In germline, CDR1 is LGHDT, CDR2 YNNKEL (reference sequence). The junction had 11 bases not matched to a gene; V was cut back by 4 bases and J by 1 base. The CDR3 sequence is CASSPAGTGIKSYNEQFF. The CDR3 region has the DNA TGTGCCAGCAGCCCAGCGGGGACAGGGATCAAATCCTACAATGAGCAGTTCTTC.

As DNA, the CDR3 is TGCAGTGCGAGGACAGGGGTCTACGAGCAGTACTTC. This sequence encodes CSARTGVYEQYF. The V gene is TRBV20-1, the J gene TRBJ2-7, with TRBD1 identical over 9 bases. V lost 6 bases and J lost 3; bases outside the gene matches: 3. The CDR3 is made up of 12 amino acids. From germline, CDR1 is DFQATT and CDR2 SNEGSKA (reference sequence).

This clonotype occurred a few times. This chain uses TRBV28 with TRBJ2-3, with D hard to call. Trimming stripped 4 bases from V and 0 bases from J, with 8 bases between. CDR1 is MDHEN, CDR2 SYDVKM, per germline. CDR3 length: 14 residues. The chain's CDR3 is CASSSPASTDTQYF. CDR3 in DNA: TGTGCCAGCAGTTCCCCGGCTAGCACAGATACGCAGTATTTT.